This T cell receptor (beta chain) is drawn from a study of blood T cell repertoires in COVID-19. Study at large: Samples came from the United States, Italy and Spain, spanning acute and convalescent COVID-19.

Germline V CDR1 and CDR2: SGHRS, YFSETQ. The CDR3 sequence is 13 residues long. Trimming shortened V by 5 bases and J by 6 bases, and 15 bases separated the two germline ends. The method was immunoSEQ multiplex PCR; TCRdb's version includes in-frame clones alone and lacks a portion of them. There are roughly 260,000 clones in the sample; approximately 80% occur only once, and under 4.5% lies in the top ten. Sequencing input: peripheral blood. The TCR was taken from a woman aged 40-49 years with active or convalescent COVID-19. The rearrangement links TRBV5-1 to TRBJ2-7; a possible D gene is TRBD2 (5 bases). CDR3 region: CASSQTADSEQYF. CDR3 DNA: TGCGCCAGCAGTCAAACAGCGGACTCCGAGCAGTACTTC.